These T cell receptor beta chains were read from a single sample in a study of vaccination and CD4 T cells after COVID-19. A single record per CDR3 protein comes from TCRdb applying MiXCR to the PCR reads. The data contain about 14,000 distinct CDR3 sequences, around 46% of them singletons. Antigens of these TCRs are unknown. The sequenced material came from cultured CD4+ T cells from blood. Receptors originate from a human donor with COVID-19. The CDR3 runs from the conserved cysteine through the conserved F or W. The order of the fields is J gene, clone size, V gene, D gene, CDR3 protein, CDR3 DNA. The D gene is left open where the match is weak. Some rows mark clone size as missing; the rest say once, few, many or name a class of expanded clone.

>TRBJ2-3|.|TRBV12-3/TRBV12-4|TRBD2
CASSMPGTSGGDTQYF
TGTGCCAGCAGTATGCCCGGGACTAGCGGTGGGGATACGCAGTATTTT
>TRBJ1-2|.|TRBV6-4|.
CASSEREFYGYTF
TGTGCCAGCAGTGAGAGAGAGTTCTATGGCTACACCTTC
>TRBJ1-1|few|TRBV20-1|.
CRSPGRGDTEAFF
TGCAGGTCCCCCGGACGGGGGGACACTGAAGCTTTCTTT
>TRBJ2-5|few|TRBV20-1|.
CSATPPGGVQETQYF
TGCAGTGCTACTCCCCCCGGGGGAGTCCAAGAGACCCAGTACTTC
>TRBJ1-3|.|TRBV7-6|.
CASSLFVAFGNPAGGNTIYF
TGTGCCAGCAGCTTATTTGTAGCTTTTGGGAACCCCGCAGGTGGAAACACCATATATTTT
>TRBJ2-7|.|TRBV6-1|.
CASSEPLGTSYEQYF
TGTGCCAGCAGTGAACCTCTGGGTACCTCCTACGAGCAGTACTTC
>TRBJ2-1|.|TRBV7-9|.
CASSTTGGYGEQFF
TGTGCCAGCAGCACGACAGGAGGTTATGGTGAGCAGTTCTTC
>TRBJ2-7|.|TRBV19|.
CASSNTDIYEQYF
TGTGCCAGTAGCAACACGGACATTTACGAGCAGTACTTC
>TRBJ2-5|.|TRBV7-7|.
CASSLHGLETQYF
TGTGCTAGCAGCTTACACGGATTAGAGACCCAGTACTTC
>TRBJ2-4|.|TRBV3-1|.
CASSQKGLAKNIQYF
TGTGCCAGCAGCCAAAAAGGTCTGGCCAAAAACATTCAGTACTTC
>TRBJ2-2|.|TRBV6-5|TRBD1
CASSYPGTGNTGELFF
TGTGCCAGCAGTTACCCAGGGACAGGGAACACCGGGGAGCTGTTTTTT
>TRBJ2-3|.|TRBV5-1|.
CASSLSGGEGAQYF
TGCGCCAGCAGCTTGAGTGGGGGCGAGGGGGCGCAGTATTTT
>TRBJ2-7|.|TRBV7-2|.
CASSLASGNEQYF
TGTGCCAGCAGCTTGGCCTCAGGGAACGAGCAGTACTTC
>TRBJ2-4|medium-sized|TRBV20-1|TRBD1
CSARDRGQDIQYF
TGCAGTGCTAGAGACAGGGGGCAGGACATTCAGTACTTC
>TRBJ2-7|.|TRBV28|TRBD1
CASSTDRAEQYF
TGTGCCAGCAGCACGGACAGGGCCGAGCAGTACTTC
>TRBJ1-2|few|TRBV7-9|.
CASSFIQGGGYTF
TGTGCCAGCAGCTTTATACAGGGAGGTGGCTACACCTTC
>TRBJ2-1|.|TRBV11-3|.
CASSTRTGYNEQFF
TGTGCCAGCAGCACCCGGACTGGCTACAATGAGCAGTTCTTC
>TRBJ2-5|.|TRBV9|TRBD2
CASSVAGGTETQYF
TGTGCCAGCAGCGTAGCGGGGGGTACGGAGACCCAGTACTTC
>TRBJ1-5|few|TRBV27|TRBD1
CASSLGTGEQPQHF
TGTGCCAGCAGCCTCGGGACAGGGGAACAGCCCCAGCATTTT
>TRBJ2-6|.|TRBV11-3|.
CASSLGASGGSGANVLTF
TGTGCCAGCAGCTTAGGCGCTTCGGGTGGATCTGGGGCCAACGTCCTGACTTTC
>TRBJ1-2|few|TRBV15|.
CATSRDVGNYGYTF
TGTGCCACCAGCAGAGATGTCGGTAACTATGGCTACACCTTC
>TRBJ1-1|.|TRBV2|.
CASVSIRTNTEAFF
TGTGCCAGCGTAAGTATACGGACGAACACTGAAGCTTTCTTT
>TRBJ2-7|few|TRBV20-1|TRBD1
CSASLLGQGANEQYF
TGCAGTGCTAGCCTGCTGGGACAGGGGGCCAACGAGCAGTACTTC
>TRBJ2-7|.|TRBV20-1|TRBD1
CSAEQGRGDYEQYF
TGCAGTGCCGAACAGGGGAGAGGAGATTACGAGCAGTACTTC
>TRBJ2-2|.|TRBV12-3/TRBV12-4|.
CASATTRDTGELFF
TGTGCCAGCGCTACTACGAGGGACACCGGGGAGCTGTTTTTT
>TRBJ2-5|few|TRBV7-8|TRBD1
CASRPDRPGETQYF
TGTGCCAGCAGACCGGACAGGCCTGGGGAGACCCAGTACTTC
>TRBJ1-5|few|TRBV6-1|.
CASSTQPHSNQPQHF
TGTGCCAGCAGTACCCAGCCGCATAGCAATCAGCCCCAGCATTTT
>TRBJ2-1|.|TRBV11-3|TRBD1
CASSLDATGEWNEQFF
TGTGCCAGCAGCTTAGATGCGACAGGGGAGTGGAATGAGCAGTTCTTC
>TRBJ1-5|.|TRBV18|.
CASSPARGNQPQHF
TGTGCCAGCTCACCCGCAAGGGGGAATCAGCCCCAGCATTTT
>TRBJ1-3|once|TRBV2|TRBD1
CASSDTGVPGNTIYF
TGTGCCAGCAGTGATACAGGGGTTCCTGGAAACACCATATATTTT
>TRBJ2-5|.|TRBV6-1|TRBD2
CASSRGTSGGALGTQYF
TGTGCCAGCAGTCGGGGGACTAGCGGGGGGGCCTTAGGGACCCAGTACTTC
>TRBJ2-5|few|TRBV5-1|.
CASSLEHGSQETQYF
TGCGCCAGCAGCCTCGAACACGGGTCGCAAGAGACCCAGTACTTC
>TRBJ1-1|medium-sized|TRBV20-1|.
CSAQRDSLNTEAFF
TGCAGTGCTCAAAGGGACTCATTGAACACTGAAGCTTTCTTT
>TRBJ1-1|few|TRBV14|.
CASSQDQVTEAFF
TGTGCCAGCAGCCAAGATCAGGTGACTGAAGCTTTCTTT
>TRBJ2-7|.|TRBV2|.
CASSGGSYEQYF
TGTGCCAGCAGTGGGGGCTCCTACGAGCAGTACTTC